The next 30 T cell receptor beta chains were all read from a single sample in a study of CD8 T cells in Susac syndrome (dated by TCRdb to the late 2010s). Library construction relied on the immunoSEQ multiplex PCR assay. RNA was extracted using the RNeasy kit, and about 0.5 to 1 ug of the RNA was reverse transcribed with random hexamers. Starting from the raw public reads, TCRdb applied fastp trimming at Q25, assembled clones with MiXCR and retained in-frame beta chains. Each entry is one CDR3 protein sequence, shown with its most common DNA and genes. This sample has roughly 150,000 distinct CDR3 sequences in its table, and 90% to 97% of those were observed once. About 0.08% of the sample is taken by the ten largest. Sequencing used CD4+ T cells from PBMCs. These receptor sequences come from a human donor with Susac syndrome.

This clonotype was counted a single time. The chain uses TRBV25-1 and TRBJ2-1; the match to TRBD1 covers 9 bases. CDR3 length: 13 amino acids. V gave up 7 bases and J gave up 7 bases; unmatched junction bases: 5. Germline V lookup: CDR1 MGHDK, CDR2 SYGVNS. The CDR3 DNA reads TGTGCCAGCAAAAACAGGGGGCCGAATGAGCAGTTCTTC. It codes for CASKNRGPNEQFF.

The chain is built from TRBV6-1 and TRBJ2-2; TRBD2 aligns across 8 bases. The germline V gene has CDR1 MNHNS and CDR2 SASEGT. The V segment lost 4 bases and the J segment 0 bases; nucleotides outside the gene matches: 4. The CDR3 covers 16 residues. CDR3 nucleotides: TGTGCCAGCAGTGGGGGACTAGTGGCGAACACCGGGGAGCTGTTTTTT. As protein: CASSGGLVANTGELFF.

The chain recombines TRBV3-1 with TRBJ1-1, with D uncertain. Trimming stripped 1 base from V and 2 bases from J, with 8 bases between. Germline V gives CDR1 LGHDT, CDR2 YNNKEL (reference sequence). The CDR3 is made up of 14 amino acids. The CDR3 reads CASSQGQSNTEAFF. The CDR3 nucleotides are TGTGCCAGCAGCCAAGGTCAGTCAAACACTGAAGCTTTCTTT.

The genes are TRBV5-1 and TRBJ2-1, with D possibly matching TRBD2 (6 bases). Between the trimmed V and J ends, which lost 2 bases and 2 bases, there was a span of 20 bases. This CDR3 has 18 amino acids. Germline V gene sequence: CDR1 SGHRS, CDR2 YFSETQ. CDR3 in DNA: TGCGCCAGCAGCTTACGGGGGAAACTTCCCGACGCCTACAATGAGCAGTTCTTC. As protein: CASSLRGKLPDAYNEQFF.

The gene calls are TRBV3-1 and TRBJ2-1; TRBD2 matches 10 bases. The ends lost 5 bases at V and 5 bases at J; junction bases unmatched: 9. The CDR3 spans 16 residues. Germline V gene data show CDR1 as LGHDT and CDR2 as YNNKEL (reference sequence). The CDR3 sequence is CASSSHSGGPNNEQFF. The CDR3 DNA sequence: TGTGCCAGCAGCAGTCATAGCGGGGGGCCAAACAATGAGCAGTTCTTC.

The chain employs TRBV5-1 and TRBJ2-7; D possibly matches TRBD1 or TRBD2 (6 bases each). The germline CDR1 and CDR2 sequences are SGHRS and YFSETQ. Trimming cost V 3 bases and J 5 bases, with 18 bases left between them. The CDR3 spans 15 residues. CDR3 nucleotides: TGCGCCAGCAGCTACGGGTGGGGGGCCAGCGACGAGCAGTACTTC. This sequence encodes CASSYGWGASDEQYF.

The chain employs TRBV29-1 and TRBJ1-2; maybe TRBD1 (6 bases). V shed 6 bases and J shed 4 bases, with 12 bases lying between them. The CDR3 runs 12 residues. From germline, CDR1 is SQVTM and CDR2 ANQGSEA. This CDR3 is CSVWGGPYGYTF. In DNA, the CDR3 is TGCAGCGTCTGGGGGGGCCCCTATGGCTACACCTTC.

CDR3 protein: CASSFTGDSYNEQFF. The DNA of the CDR3 is TGTGCCAGCAGCTTTACAGGGGATTCCTACAATGAGCAGTTCTTC. The chain carries TRBV7-3 and TRBJ2-1; 7 bases map to TRBD1. Losses at the gene ends were 3 bases for V and 1 base for J; bases not matched to a gene: 3. The CDR3 loop spans 15 amino acids. Germline loops: CDR1 SGHTA, CDR2 FQGTGA.

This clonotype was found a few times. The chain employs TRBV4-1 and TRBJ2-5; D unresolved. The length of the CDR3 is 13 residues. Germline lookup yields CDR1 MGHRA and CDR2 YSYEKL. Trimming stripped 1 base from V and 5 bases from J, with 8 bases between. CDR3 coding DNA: TGCGCCAGCAGCCAAGGCGTGTTGGAGACCCAGTACTTC. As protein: CASSQGVLETQYF.

CDR3 bases: TGTGCCAGCAGTTTAAGGGGCAAAACCTACGAGCAGTACTTC. It yields the protein CASSLRGKTYEQYF. V and J are TRBV12-3 or TRBV12-4 and TRBJ2-7; possibly TRBD1 for D (5 bases). The germline V and J ends were trimmed by 2 bases and 2 bases, with 10 bases remaining between them. This CDR3 has 14 amino acids.

CDR3 region: CASSARTTPYVEQFF. As DNA, the CDR3 is TGTGCCAGCAGCGCCCGGACTACCCCTTACGTGGAGCAGTTCTTC. The chain carries TRBV9 and TRBJ2-1; tentatively, D is TRBD2 (6 bases). The germline gives CDR1 SGDLS, CDR2 YYNGEE. The CDR3 runs to 15 residues. Trimming removed 3 bases at V and 10 bases at J, with 20 bases between.

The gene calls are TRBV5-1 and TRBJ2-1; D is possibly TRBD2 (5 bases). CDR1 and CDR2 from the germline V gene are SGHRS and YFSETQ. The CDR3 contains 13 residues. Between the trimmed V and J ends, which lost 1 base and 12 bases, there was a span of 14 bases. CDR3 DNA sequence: TGCGCCAGCAGCTTGAGCGAGCGGACCGCGCAGTTCTTC. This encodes CASSLSERTAQFF.

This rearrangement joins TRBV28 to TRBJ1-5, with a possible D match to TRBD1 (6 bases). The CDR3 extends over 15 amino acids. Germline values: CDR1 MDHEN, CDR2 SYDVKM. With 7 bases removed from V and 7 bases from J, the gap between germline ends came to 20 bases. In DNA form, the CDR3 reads TGTGCCAGCACTGGGGGGCAGGGAGGCGACCAGCCCCAGCATTTT. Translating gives CASTGGQGGDQPQHF.

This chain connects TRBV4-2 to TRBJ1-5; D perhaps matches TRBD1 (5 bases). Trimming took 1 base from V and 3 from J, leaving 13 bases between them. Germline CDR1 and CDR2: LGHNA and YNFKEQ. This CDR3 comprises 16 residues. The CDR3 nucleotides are TGTGCCAGCAGCCAAGGTGGCGGGACGGACAATCAGCCCCAGCATTTT. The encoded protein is CASSQGGGTDNQPQHF.

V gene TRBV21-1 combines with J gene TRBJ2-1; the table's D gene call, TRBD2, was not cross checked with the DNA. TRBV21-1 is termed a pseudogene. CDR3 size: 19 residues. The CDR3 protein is CASKGLAGGPFIRTYEQFF. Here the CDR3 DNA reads TGTGCCAGCAAGGGACTAGCGGGAGGACCCTTCATTCGTACCTATGAGCAGTTCTTC.

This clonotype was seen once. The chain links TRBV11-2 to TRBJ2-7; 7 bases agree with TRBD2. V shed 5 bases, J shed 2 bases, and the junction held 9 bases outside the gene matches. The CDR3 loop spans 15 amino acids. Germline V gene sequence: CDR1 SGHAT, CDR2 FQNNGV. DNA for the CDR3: TGTGCCAGCAGCCCACTTGGGACTACCACCTACGAGCAGTACTTC. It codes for CASSPLGTTTYEQYF.

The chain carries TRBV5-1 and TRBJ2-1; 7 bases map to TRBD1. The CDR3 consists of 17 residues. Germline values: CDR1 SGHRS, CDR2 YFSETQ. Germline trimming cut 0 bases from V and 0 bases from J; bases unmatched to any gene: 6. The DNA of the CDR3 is TGCGCCAGCAGCTTGGAGGGTAGACAGGGCTCCTACAATGAGCAGTTCTTC. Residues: CASSLEGRQGSYNEQFF.

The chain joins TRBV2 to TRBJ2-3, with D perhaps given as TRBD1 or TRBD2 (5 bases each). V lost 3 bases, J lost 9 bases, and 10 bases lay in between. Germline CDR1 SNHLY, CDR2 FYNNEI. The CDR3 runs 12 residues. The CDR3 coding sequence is TGTGCCAGCAGTGACAGGGAGACGACGCAGTATTTT. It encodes CASSDRETTQYF. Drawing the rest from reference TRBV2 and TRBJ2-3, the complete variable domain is EPEVTQTPSHQVTQMGQEVILRCVPISNHLYFYWYRQILGQKVEFLVSFYNNEISEKSEIFDDQFSVERPDGSNFTLKIRSTKLEDSAMYFCASSDRETTQYFGPGTRLTVL.

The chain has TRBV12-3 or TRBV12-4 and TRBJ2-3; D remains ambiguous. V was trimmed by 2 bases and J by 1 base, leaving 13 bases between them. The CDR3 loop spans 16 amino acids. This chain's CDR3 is CASSLRAVGGTDTQYF. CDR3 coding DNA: TGTGCCAGCAGTTTAAGGGCAGTTGGAGGCACAGATACGCAGTATTTT.

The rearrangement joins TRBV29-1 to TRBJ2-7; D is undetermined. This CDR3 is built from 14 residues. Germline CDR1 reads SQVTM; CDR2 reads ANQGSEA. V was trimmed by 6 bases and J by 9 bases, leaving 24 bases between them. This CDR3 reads CSVGFETPLLGQYF. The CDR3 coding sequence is TGCAGCGTGGGGTTTGAGACACCCCTCTTGGGGCAGTACTTC.

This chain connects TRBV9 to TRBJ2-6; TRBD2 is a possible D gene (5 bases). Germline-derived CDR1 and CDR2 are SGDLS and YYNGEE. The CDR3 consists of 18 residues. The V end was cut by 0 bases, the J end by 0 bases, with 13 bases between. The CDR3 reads CASSVEGGPSSGANVLTF. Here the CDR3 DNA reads TGTGCCAGCAGCGTAGAGGGCGGGCCGAGCTCTGGGGCCAACGTCCTGACTTTC.

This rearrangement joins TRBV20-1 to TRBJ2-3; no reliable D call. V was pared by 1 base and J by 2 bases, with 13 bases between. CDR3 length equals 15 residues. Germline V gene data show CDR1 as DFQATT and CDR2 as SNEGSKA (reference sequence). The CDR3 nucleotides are TGCAGTGCTAGAGTGGCAGCTGAAATCACAGATACGCAGTATTTT. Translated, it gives CSARVAAEITDTQYF.

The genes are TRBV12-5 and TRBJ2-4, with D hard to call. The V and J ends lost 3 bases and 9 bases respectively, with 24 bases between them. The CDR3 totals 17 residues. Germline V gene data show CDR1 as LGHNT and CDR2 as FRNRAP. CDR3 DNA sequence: TGTGCTAGTGGTTTTGCTCTAAGGGATGGGCTTAACGGCATTCAGTACTTC. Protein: CASGFALRDGLNGIQYF.

DNA for the CDR3: TGCGCCAGCAGCCAAGATGGAGGGGGCGAGACTAATGAAAAACTGTTTTTT. Its translation: CASSQDGGGETNEKLFF. V gene TRBV4-1 combines with J gene TRBJ1-4, with 7 nucleotides matching TRBD1. This CDR3 contains 17 residues. The V gene end was trimmed by 0 bases and the J gene end by 2 bases; junction bases not matched to a gene: 6. CDR1 is MGHRA, CDR2 YSYEKL, per germline.

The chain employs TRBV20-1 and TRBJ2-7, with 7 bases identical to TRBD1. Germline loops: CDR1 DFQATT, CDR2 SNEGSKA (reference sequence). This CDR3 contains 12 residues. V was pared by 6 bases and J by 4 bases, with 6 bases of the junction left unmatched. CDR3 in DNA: TGCAGTGCAAGGACAGGAGATTACGAGCAGTACTTC. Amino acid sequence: CSARTGDYEQYF.

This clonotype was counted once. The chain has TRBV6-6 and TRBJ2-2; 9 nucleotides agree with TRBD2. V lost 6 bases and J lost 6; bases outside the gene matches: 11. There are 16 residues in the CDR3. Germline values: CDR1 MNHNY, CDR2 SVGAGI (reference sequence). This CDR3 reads CASRQGGTSSAGELFF. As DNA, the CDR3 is TGTGCCAGCAGACAGGGAGGGACTAGCAGCGCCGGGGAGCTGTTTTTT.

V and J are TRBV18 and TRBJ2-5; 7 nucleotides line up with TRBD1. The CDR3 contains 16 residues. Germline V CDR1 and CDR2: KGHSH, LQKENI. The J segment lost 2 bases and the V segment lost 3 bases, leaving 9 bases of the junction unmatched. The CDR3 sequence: CASSPFDRVAQETQYF. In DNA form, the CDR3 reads TGTGCCAGCTCACCTTTCGACAGGGTGGCGCAAGAGACCCAGTACTTC.

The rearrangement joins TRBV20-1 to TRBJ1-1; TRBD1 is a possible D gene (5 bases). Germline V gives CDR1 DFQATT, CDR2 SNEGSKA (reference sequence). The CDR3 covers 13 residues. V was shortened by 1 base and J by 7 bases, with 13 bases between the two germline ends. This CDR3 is CSARGGAGLEAFF. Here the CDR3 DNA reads TGCAGTGCTAGAGGAGGGGCCGGACTTGAAGCTTTCTTT.

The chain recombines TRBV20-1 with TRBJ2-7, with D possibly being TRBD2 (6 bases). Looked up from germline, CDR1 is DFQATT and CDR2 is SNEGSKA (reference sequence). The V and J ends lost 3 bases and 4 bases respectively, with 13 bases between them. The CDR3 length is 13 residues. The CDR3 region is CSARGLWSYEQYF. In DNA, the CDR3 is TGCAGTGCTAGGGGACTCTGGAGTTACGAGCAGTACTTC.

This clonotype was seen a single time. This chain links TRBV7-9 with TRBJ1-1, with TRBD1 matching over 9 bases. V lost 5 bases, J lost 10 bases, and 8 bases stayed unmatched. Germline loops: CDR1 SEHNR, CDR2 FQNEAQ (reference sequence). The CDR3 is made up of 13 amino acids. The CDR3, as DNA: TGTGCCAGCAGCCCTAGTGGACAGGGGACAGCTTTCTTT. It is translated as CASSPSGQGTAFF. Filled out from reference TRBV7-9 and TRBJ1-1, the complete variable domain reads DTGVSQNPRHKITKRGQNVTFRCDPISEHNRLYWYRQTLGQGPEFLTYFQNEAQLEKSRLLSDRFSAERPKGSFSTLEIQRTEQGDSAMYLCASSPSGQGTAFFGQGTRLTVV.